This T cell receptor (beta chain) was sequenced during a study of blood T cell repertoires in COVID-19. Study background: PBMCs, B-cell-depleted T cells, or T cells provided the cDNA or gDNA that made up the material.

CDR3 length equals 15 residues. The germline CDR1 and CDR2 sequences are SGDLS and YYNGEE. V trimming: 0 bases; J trimming: 4 bases; junction bases outside the gene matches: 1. Sequencing was performed with immunoSEQ multiplex PCR; in TCRdb, only in-frame clones are kept and a portion is missing. This table has 380,000 or so clones, about 90% appearing once. Sequencing input: peripheral blood. The TCR sequence derives from a man in his forties with acute or convalescent COVID-19. The J gene is TRBJ2-1, the V gene TRBV9; the match to TRBD1 covers 10 bases. CDR3 sequence reads: CASSVGTGGYNEQFF. In DNA form, the CDR3 reads TGTGCCAGCAGCGTAGGGACAGGGGGGTACAATGAGCAGTTCTTC. Complete variable domain (other parts from reference TRBV9 and TRBJ2-1): DSGVTQTPKHLITATGQRVTLRCSPRSGDLSVYWYQQSLDQGLQFLIQYYNGEERAKGNILERFSAQQFPDLHSELNLSSLELGDSALYFCASSVGTGGYNEQFFGPGTRLTVL.